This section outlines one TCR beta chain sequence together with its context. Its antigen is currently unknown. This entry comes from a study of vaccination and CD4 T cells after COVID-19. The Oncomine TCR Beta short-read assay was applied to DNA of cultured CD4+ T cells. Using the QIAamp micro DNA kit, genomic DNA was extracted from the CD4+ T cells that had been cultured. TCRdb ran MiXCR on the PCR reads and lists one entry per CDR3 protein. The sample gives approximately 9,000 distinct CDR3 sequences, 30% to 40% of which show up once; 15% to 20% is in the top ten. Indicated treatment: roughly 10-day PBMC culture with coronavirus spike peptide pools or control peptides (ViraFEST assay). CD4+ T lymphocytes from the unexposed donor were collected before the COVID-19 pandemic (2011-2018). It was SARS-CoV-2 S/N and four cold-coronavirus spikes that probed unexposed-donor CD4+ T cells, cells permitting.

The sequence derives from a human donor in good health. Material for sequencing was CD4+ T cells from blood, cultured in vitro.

In DNA form, the CDR3 reads TGCAGTGCTAGAGCCACTACATACAATGAGCAGTTCTTC. Translating it yields CSARATTYNEQFF. The chain has TRBV20-1 and TRBJ2-1; the D is unclear. The CDR3 totals 13 residues. Trimming left V 1 base short and J 4 bases short, with 8 bases between. Germline CDR1 DFQATT, CDR2 SNEGSKA (reference sequence).